This paragraph covers one T cell receptor beta chain sequence. Its antigen is undetermined. The sample comes from a study of radiotherapy plus CTLA-4 blockade in lung cancer. Points from the study as a whole: In blood, early T cell clone dynamics reportedly predicted response best, together with interferon-beta.

Treatment of patients with chemo-refractory metastatic non-small-cell lung cancer consisted of focal radiation plus CTLA-4 blockade with ipilimumab. The method was immunoSEQ multiplex PCR; TCRdb's version includes in-frame clones alone and lacks a portion of them. This table has some 70,000 clones, around 80% appearing once. The CDR3 is made up of 19 amino acids. Germline values: CDR1 SEHNR, CDR2 FQNEAQ (reference sequence). The V and J ends lost 4 bases and 1 base, in that order; junction bases with no gene match: 12. The material was peripheral blood, obtained from a patient treated with radiotherapy plus ipilimumab. The V and J genes are TRBV7-9 and TRBJ2-6, with 8 nucleotides matching TRBD1. The sequence derives from a human donor with non-small cell lung cancer who had a complete response to radiotherapy plus ipilimumab. CDR3 protein: CASSYSSGTGRSGANVLTF. The CDR3 nucleotides are TGTGCCAGCAGCTACTCCTCCGGGACAGGCAGATCTGGGGCCAACGTCCTGACTTTC.